The sequence of this TCR beta chain was determined in a study of T cell responses to AZD1222 COVID-19 vaccine. Whole-study context: Second-dose timings of about 4 or about 12 weeks were pooled.

Produced via immunoSEQ multiplex PCR; TCRdb's table is partial and in-frame only. The sample lists about 120,000 clones; 80% to 90% were seen once. V dropped 3 bases and J dropped 0; count of bases not matched to a gene: 10. Germline V lookup: CDR1 MNHEY, CDR2 SMNVEV (reference sequence). The CDR3 is made up of 18 amino acids. In its sample, this clone was seen once. This chain connects TRBV27 to TRBJ2-4, with 8 bases aligning to TRBD1. Here the sequenced sample was peripheral blood, taken on day 0 of AZD1222 vaccination. The receptor's source is an adult in good health. The CDR3 nucleotides are TGTGCCAGCAGTTTTACAGGGGGGTCAAAACTAGCCAAAAACATTCAGTACTTC. It is translated as CASSFTGGSKLAKNIQYF.